The entry that follows covers one T cell receptor (beta chain) sequence. Antigen unknown. Sequencing was performed with immunoSEQ multiplex PCR; in TCRdb, only in-frame clones are kept and a portion is missing. The table shows about 30,000 clones, with roughly nine tenths occurring only once. This specimen comes from a study of lymphopenia after photon versus proton radiotherapy. Study-level results: Authors raise, but do not show, better survival with proton therapy. Proton therapy kept repertoires fairly stable, unlike photons, which gained effector/memory cells.

CDR3 length equals 16 residues. J was trimmed by 2 bases and V by 5 bases; bases with no gene match: 3. Germline V CDR1 and CDR2: SNHLY, FYNNEI. The V and J genes are TRBV2 and TRBJ2-1, with 13 bases that match TRBD2. The source is a woman in her forties or fifties with pancreatic cancer. Sequencing was performed on peripheral blood, taken from a patient treated with photon-based radiotherapy. CDR3 coding DNA: TGTGCCAGCAGTAAACTAGCGGGAGGGACCTACAATGAGCAGTTCTTC. Encoded protein: CASSKLAGGTYNEQFF.